These T cell receptor beta chains were read from a single sample in a study of T cell responses to AZD1222 COVID-19 vaccine. Using immunoSEQ multiplex PCR, the repertoire was profiled, and TCRdb retains in-frame clones only, with some absent. The sample comprises more than 85,000 clones, more than 75% of which are singletons, and more than 9% rests with the top ten. The sequencing here drew on peripheral blood, taken on day 0 of AZD1222 vaccination. Receptor source: an adult in good health. Each CDR3 is given without its conserved first and last residue. The size field is filled for only some rows; it gives once, few, many or a size class.

CDR3 protein	clone size	V gene	J gene
ASSQTAGGAGAF	once	TRBV28	TRBJ1-1
ASSLLRDREEKLF	-	TRBV11-1	TRBJ1-4
ASSGFEGRNTEAF	-	TRBV9	TRBJ1-1
ASSPSWDGYT	-	TRBV18	TRBJ1-2
ASSFRMGNTEAF	-	TRBV13	TRBJ1-1
AWAGARTGELF	-	TRBV30	TRBJ2-2
ASRQAQSLSYEQY	-	TRBV5-1	TRBJ2-7
ASTYTRSGANVLT	few	TRBV7-2	TRBJ2-6
ASSDYNTGELF	-	TRBV11-1	TRBJ2-2
ASSFPGRNEQF	-	TRBV5-1	TRBJ2-1
ASSFGQGRQPQH	-	TRBV28	TRBJ1-5
ASSLRPASGGYNEQF	-	TRBV7-8	TRBJ2-1
ASSGALYNEQF	few	TRBV11-2	TRBJ2-1
AWRATDTQY	once	TRBV30	TRBJ2-3
ASTPGQSFSGELF	-	TRBV2	TRBJ2-2
ASSHSDFYNEQF	-	TRBV3-1/TRBV3-2	TRBJ2-1
ASSLTPGNSYNEQF	medium-sized	TRBV7-8	TRBJ2-1
ASSPTNTEAF	-	TRBV7-9	TRBJ1-1
ASSRDRSNEKLF	-	TRBV7-9	TRBJ1-4
ASSFRTSGRYSLTGELF	once	TRBV11-2	TRBJ2-2
ASSTPKAIQETQY	-	TRBV6-2/TRBV6-3	TRBJ2-5
ASSYGARVYEQY	-	TRBV3-1/TRBV3-2	TRBJ2-7
ASSLGFQYEQY	-	TRBV7-3	TRBJ2-7
ASSLAGGATGELF	-	TRBV5-1	TRBJ2-2